The text below deals with one T cell receptor beta chain. Trimming removed 2 bases from V and 7 bases from J, with 9 bases in between. The CDR3 extends over 12 amino acids. Germline loops: CDR1 MNHEY, CDR2 SMNVEV (reference sequence). This specimen belongs to a study of control samples from healthy donors and cancer patients. The protocol was immunoSEQ multiplex PCR, while the TCRdb copy is restricted to in-frame clones and leaves out a portion. Found here are about 51,000 clones, 85% to 90% of them singletons; the top ten hold around 40%. The sequenced sample was PBMCs. The J gene is TRBJ2-7, the V gene TRBV27; D uncertain. This sequence originates from a man in his fifties with head and neck cancer. CDR3 coding DNA: TGTGCCAGCAGTTTAAATAAGGGAGAGCAGTACTTC. This gives the protein CASSLNKGEQYF.